A selection of T cell receptor beta chains follows, all from one sample in a study of T-cell memory formation after mild COVID-19. TCRdb re-derived calls from the 5' RACE reads in MiXCR, one entry per CDR3 protein. The table shows about 470,000 distinct CDR3 sequences, with 20% to 25% occurring only once. Sequencing was carried out using PBMCs or a T cell subset sorted from them (not recorded which). These TCRs come from an adult woman who had mild COVID-19 (a few samples of this study predate the infection). Cell type and time point are not known. The CDR3 runs from the conserved cysteine through the conserved F or W. Each record gives: CDR3 length, clone size, D gene, J gene, V gene, CDR3 DNA, CDR3 protein. The D gene is left open where the match is weak. A clone size is listed for some rows: how often the clone was seen (once, few, many), or a class if it is expanded.

13,few,TRBD1,TRBJ1-6,TRBV27,TGTGCCAGGTCCTACACAGGGGATTCACCCCTCCACTTT,CARSYTGDSPLHF
15,few,.,TRBJ2-3,TRBV23-1,TGCGCCAGCAGTCAATTACTAGTGGAAGGGGATACGCAGTATTTT,CASSQLLVEGDTQYF
14,few,TRBD2,TRBJ2-1,TRBV7-8,TGTGCCAGCAGCTCCGGAGCGGGAGGTCGAGAGCAGTTCTTC,CASSSGAGGREQFF
16,few,TRBD2,TRBJ2-2,TRBV19,TGTGCCAGTAGTATAGATCAAGCGGGAGGGACCGGGGAGCTGTTTTTT,CASSIDQAGGTGELFF
15,few,.,TRBJ2-5,TRBV18,TGTGCCAGCTCACCGCTGGACTCCCCTGGGGAGACCCAGTACTTC,CASSPLDSPGETQYF
15,few,.,TRBJ2-3,TRBV7-3,TGTGCCAGCAGCTTAACGTACGGACCTCTAGATACGCAGTATTTT,CASSLTYGPLDTQYF
15,few,TRBD1,TRBJ2-7,TRBV12-3/TRBV12-4,TGTGCCAGCAGCCTGGACAGGGTTCGCCTCGAGGAGCAGTACTTC,CASSLDRVRLEEQYF
16,few,.,TRBJ2-5,TRBV4-2,TGTGCCAGCAGCCAGGTAGACAGATTTGTTAAAGAGACCCAGTACTTC,CASSQVDRFVKETQYF
16,.,TRBD2,TRBJ2-2,TRBV4-1,TGCGCCAGCAGCTTTAGCGGGGGGGATCCCACCGGGGAGCTGTTTTTT,CASSFSGGDPTGELFF
13,once,TRBD1,TRBJ1-2,TRBV7-3,TGTGCCAGCAGCCTCGGGACAGGCGACGCGTCGACCTTC,CASSLGTGDASTF
13,.,TRBD1,TRBJ2-1,TRBV10-3,TGTGCCATCAGCCGGGACAGGGTCGATGAGCAGTTCTTC,CAISRDRVDEQFF
14,.,.,TRBJ1-5,TRBV19,TGTGCCAGTAAGACCATGGACAGAAATCAGCCCCAGCATTTT,CASKTMDRNQPQHF
16,.,.,TRBJ2-6,TRBV7-2,TGTGCCAGCAGCGAGGGTATTCATACTGGGGCCAACGTCCTGACTTTC,CASSEGIHTGANVLTF
16,few,.,TRBJ2-7,TRBV5-1,TGCGCCAGCAGCTTCGGTTTGACAGTGAACTCCTACGAGCAGTACTTC,CASSFGLTVNSYEQYF
14,.,.,TRBJ2-7,TRBV10-3,TGTGCCAGCTACCTGGGGGACGACCGAATGGAGCAGTACTTC,CASYLGDDRMEQYF
14,once,TRBD2,TRBJ2-5,TRBV30,TGTGCCTTAAGACTAGCGGGGGGCCGGGAGACCCAGTACTTC,CALRLAGGRETQYF
13,.,.,TRBJ2-1,TRBV3-1,TGTGCCAGCAGCCAGCAGACTAGCAATGAGCAGTTCTTC,CASSQQTSNEQFF
15,.,.,TRBJ2-6,TRBV20-1,TGCAGTGCTCACGTCAGGCGGTCTGGGGCCAACGTCCTGACTTTC,CSAHVRRSGANVLTF
12,few,.,TRBJ2-7,TRBV5-5,TGTGCCAGCAGCTTAGATGAGTACGAGCAGTACTTC,CASSLDEYEQYF
13,.,.,TRBJ1-1,TRBV3-1,TGTGCCAGCAGGGGGGGATTGAACACTGAAGCTTTCTTT,CASRGGLNTEAFF
14,few,.,TRBJ2-5,TRBV27,TGTGCCAGCGGGCTTGGGACATTACGAGAGACCCAGTACTTC,CASGLGTLRETQYF
17,.,TRBD1,TRBJ1-2,TRBV6-5,TGTGCCAGCAGTTACACCGTAACCTGGGACAGCCCAGGGGATTACACCTTC,CASSYTVTWDSPGDYTF
16,once,TRBD2,TRBJ2-1,TRBV27,TGTGCCAGCAGTTTATCTCTAGCGGGAGGGTGGAATGAGCAGTTCTTC,CASSLSLAGGWNEQFF
15,few,TRBD2,TRBJ2-1,TRBV5-1,TGCGCCAGCAGCCAGACTAGCGGAACCTACAATGAGCAGTTCTTC,CASSQTSGTYNEQFF
15,many,TRBD1,TRBJ1-5,TRBV19,TGTGCCAGTAGTACGGACAGGGGAAGTACTCAGCCCCAGCATTTT,CASSTDRGSTQPQHF
15,many,.,TRBJ2-7,TRBV5-5,TGTGCCAGCAGCTTGGTACAGGGTTCCTCCTACGAGCAGTACTTC,CASSLVQGSSYEQYF
13,.,.,TRBJ2-7,TRBV18,TGTGCCAGCTCACCGTCGCGCTCCTACGAGCAGTACTTC,CASSPSRSYEQYF
12,once,.,TRBJ1-1,TRBV7-9,TGTGCCAGCATGGTCGGGAACACTGAAGCTTTCTTT,CASMVGNTEAFF
15,.,TRBD2,TRBJ2-1,TRBV7-7,TGTGCTAGCAGCTCCGGGACTAGCAGTAACAATGAGCAGTTCTTC,CASSSGTSSNNEQFF
17,few,TRBD2,TRBJ2-3,TRBV11-3,TGTGCCAGCAGCTCCCCAGCTTTAGCGGGCTACACAGATACGCAGTATTTT,CASSSPALAGYTDTQYF
13,once,TRBD1,TRBJ2-7,TRBV5-1,TGCGCCAGCAGCTTGGGTCCGACAGGGTACAAGAACTTC,CASSLGPTGYKNF
14,few,.,TRBJ2-2,TRBV11-2,TGTGCCAGCAGCTTAGATCGATACACCGGGGAGCTGTTTTTT,CASSLDRYTGELFF
18,few,.,TRBJ2-3,TRBV7-9,TGTGCCAGCAGCTTACGCCATTCGAGAGACACTAGCACAGATACGCAGTATTTT,CASSLRHSRDTSTDTQYF
17,.,TRBD2,TRBJ2-7,TRBV7-9,TGTGCCAGCAGCTTAGGGACTAGCGGGATAGGCTCCTACGAGCAGTACTTC,CASSLGTSGIGSYEQYF
15,.,TRBD2,TRBJ2-1,TRBV6-5,TGTGCCAGCAGGCCGTTTAGCGGGAGCGCCAATGAGCAGTTCTTC,CASRPFSGSANEQFF
16,few,TRBD1,TRBJ2-5,TRBV7-9,TGTGCCAGCAGCCCACGACAGGGTTGGGAACAAGAGACCCAGTACTTC,CASSPRQGWEQETQYF
13,.,.,TRBJ2-5,TRBV18,TGTGCCAGCTCACCACCGGCAGTCGAGACCCAGTACTTC,CASSPPAVETQYF
14,.,.,TRBJ1-4,TRBV4-1,TGCGCCAGCAGCCAACTGGGGCTGAGGGAAAAACTGTTTTTT,CASSQLGLREKLFF
15,once,.,TRBJ2-3,TRBV9,TGTGCCAGCAGCGTACGCCCAGGGGAATCAGATACGCAGTATTTT,CASSVRPGESDTQYF
14,many,.,TRBJ2-5,TRBV7-9,TGTGCCAGCAGGTTGTCGGCTTCCCAAGAGACCCAGTACTTC,CASRLSASQETQYF
13,.,.,TRBJ1-5,TRBV2,TGTGCCAGCAGCTTTGAACAGAATCAGCCCCAGCATTTT,CASSFEQNQPQHF
12,few,.,TRBJ2-7,TRBV7-9,TGTGCCAGCAGCTCCCTCCGGGACGAGCAGTACTTC,CASSSLRDEQYF
15,few,.,TRBJ2-1,TRBV4-1,TGCGCCAGCAGCCAAGAATCCTCTACAGTCTATGAGCAGTTCTTC,CASSQESSTVYEQFF
15,.,.,TRBJ2-3,TRBV7-9,TGTGCCAGCAGCCCCGCGTCTAGGATGACAGATACGCAGTATTTT,CASSPASRMTDTQYF
14,few,TRBD1,TRBJ2-1,TRBV20-1,TGCAGTGCTCGACAGGGGGCGAGCATGAATGAGCAGTTCTTC,CSARQGASMNEQFF
17,.,TRBD2,TRBJ2-1,TRBV11-3,TGTGCCAGCAGCTGGAGTGGGACTAGCGACACCTACAATGAGCAGTTCTTC,CASSWSGTSDTYNEQFF
16,.,TRBD1,TRBJ1-2,TRBV5-1,TGCGCCAGCAGCTGGGGACAGGGACAAGCTAACTATGGCTACACCTTC,CASSWGQGQANYGYTF
11,few,TRBD1,TRBJ1-2,TRBV29-1,TGCAGCGTTGGAAACAGGGGAAGCTACACCTTC,CSVGNRGSYTF
11,.,.,TRBJ2-7,TRBV20-1,TGCAGTGCGGGGGCGGGCTACGAGCAGTACTTC,CSAGAGYEQYF
12,.,.,TRBJ2-2,TRBV15,TGTGCCACCACCAGGGTGACCGGGGAGCTGTTTTTT,CATTRVTGELFF
15,.,.,TRBJ2-5,TRBV5-5,TGTGCCAGCAGCTTCGACCTAGTTGCCCGGGGGACCCAGTACTTC,CASSFDLVARGTQYF
15,few,TRBD2,TRBJ2-5,TRBV2,TGTGCCAGCACCCTCGGGCTAGCGGACCAAGAGACCCAGTACTTC,CASTLGLADQETQYF
15,.,.,TRBJ2-5,TRBV7-9,TGTGCCAGCAGCCGCGGCGCGGGTTACCCACAGACCCAGTACTTC,CASSRGAGYPQTQYF
11,.,.,TRBJ1-1,TRBV20-1,TGCAGTGCTAGGTCTTTCTTCTCAGCTTTCTTT,CSARSFFSAFF
14,.,TRBD2,TRBJ2-7,TRBV29-1,TGCAGCGCAAGTATCGGACTAGCGAGGCTCGAGCAGTACTTC,CSASIGLARLEQYF
16,few,TRBD1,TRBJ2-7,TRBV9,TGTGCCAGCAGCGTAGCCGGGACAGGGGGGTCCTACGAGCAGTACTTC,CASSVAGTGGSYEQYF
15,.,.,TRBJ1-5,TRBV20-1,TGCAGTGCTAGGGCCAGGGGCATCCCCAATCAGCCCCAGCATTTT,CSARARGIPNQPQHF